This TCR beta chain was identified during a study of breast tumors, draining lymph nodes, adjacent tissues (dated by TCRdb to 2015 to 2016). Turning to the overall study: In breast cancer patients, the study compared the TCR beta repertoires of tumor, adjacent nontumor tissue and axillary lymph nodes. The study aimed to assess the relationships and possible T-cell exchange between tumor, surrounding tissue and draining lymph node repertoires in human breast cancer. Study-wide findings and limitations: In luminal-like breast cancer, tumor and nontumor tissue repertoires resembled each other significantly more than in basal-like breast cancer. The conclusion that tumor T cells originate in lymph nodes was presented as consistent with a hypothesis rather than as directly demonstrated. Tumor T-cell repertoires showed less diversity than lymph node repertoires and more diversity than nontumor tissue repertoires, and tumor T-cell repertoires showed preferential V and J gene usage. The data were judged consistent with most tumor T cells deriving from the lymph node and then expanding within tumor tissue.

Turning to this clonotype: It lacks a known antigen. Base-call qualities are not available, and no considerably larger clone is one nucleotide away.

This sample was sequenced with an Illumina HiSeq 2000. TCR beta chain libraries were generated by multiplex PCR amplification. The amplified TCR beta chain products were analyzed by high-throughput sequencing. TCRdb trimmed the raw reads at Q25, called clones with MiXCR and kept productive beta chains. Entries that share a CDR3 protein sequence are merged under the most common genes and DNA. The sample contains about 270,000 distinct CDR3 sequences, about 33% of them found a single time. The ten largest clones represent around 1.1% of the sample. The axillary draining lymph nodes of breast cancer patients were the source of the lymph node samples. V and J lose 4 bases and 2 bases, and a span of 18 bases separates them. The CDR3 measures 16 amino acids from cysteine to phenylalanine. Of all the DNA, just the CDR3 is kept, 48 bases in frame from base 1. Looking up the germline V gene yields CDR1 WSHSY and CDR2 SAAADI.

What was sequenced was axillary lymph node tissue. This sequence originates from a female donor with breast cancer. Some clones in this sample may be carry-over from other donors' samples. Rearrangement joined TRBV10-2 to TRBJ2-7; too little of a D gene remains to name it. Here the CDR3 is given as CASSVFRARPAYEQYF. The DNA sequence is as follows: TGCGCCAGCAGTGTTTTCCGGGCCAGACCGGCCTACGAGCAGTACTTC.